This TCR beta chain was identified during a study of cytomegalovirus exposure and HLA in healthy donors. Study results and limitations: A missense variant in DCLRE1C was later tied to TCR beta V- and J-gene trimming. A list of more than 150 TCR beta chains associated with cytomegalovirus was given. HLA alleles were associated with 15,000 to 20,000 TCR beta sequences in a later analysis at 0.05 false discovery rate.

Germline-derived CDR1 and CDR2 are SGHNT and YENEEA. The CDR3 length is 17 residues. Concerning this clone itself: No antigen is known for it. Compared with germline, one end of the junction differs, possibly owing to a read error.

At the time of sampling, donors were nominally healthy, though unrecorded immune exposures were likely. Primers included in the PCR were 60 Vbeta and 13 Jbeta primers. The data were produced by immunoSEQ multiplex PCR, yet TCRdb's version contains in-frame clones alone and is incomplete. The table for this sample gives about 62,000 clones. This chain joins TRBV11-3 and TRBJ2-2; TRBD1 matches 7 bases. The clonotype was recovered from a man under 40 in good health and CMV-seropositive. The sample comprised PBMCs. The CDR3 DNA is TGTGCCAGCAGCGTAGAGGGACAGATTTCGGGCACCGGGGAGCTGTTTTTT. Its protein product is CASSVEGQISGTGELFF.